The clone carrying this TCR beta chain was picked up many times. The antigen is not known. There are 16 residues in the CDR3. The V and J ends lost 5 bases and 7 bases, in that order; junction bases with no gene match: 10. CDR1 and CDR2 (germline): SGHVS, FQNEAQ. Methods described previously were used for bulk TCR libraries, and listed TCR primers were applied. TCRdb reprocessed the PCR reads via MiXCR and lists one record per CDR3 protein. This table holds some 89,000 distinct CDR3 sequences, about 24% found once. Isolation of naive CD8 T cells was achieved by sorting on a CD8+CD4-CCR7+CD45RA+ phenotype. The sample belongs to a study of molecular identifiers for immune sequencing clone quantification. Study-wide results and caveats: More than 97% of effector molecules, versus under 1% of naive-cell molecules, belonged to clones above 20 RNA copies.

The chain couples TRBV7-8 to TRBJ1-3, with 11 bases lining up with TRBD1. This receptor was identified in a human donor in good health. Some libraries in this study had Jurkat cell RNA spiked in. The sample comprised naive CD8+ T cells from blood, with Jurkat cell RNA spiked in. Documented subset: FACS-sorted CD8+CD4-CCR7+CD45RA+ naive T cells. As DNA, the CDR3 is TGTGCCAGCAGCCCTGGACAGGGGGCGTTGAGTAACACCATATATTTT. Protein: CASSPGQGALSNTIYF.